One and the same sample provided the 13 T cell receptor beta chains below, sequenced in a study of blood T cell repertoires in COVID-19. The assay was immunoSEQ multiplex PCR, and TCRdb's table has in-frame clones only and misses some. The data show about 92,000 clones, around 88% seen once. The specimen was peripheral blood. The receptors stem from a woman aged 55 to 70 with COVID-19, enrolled during active disease.

J is TRBJ1-2 and V is TRBV9; maybe TRBD1 (6 bases). CDR3 length: 16 residues. The ends were cut back, 2 bases at V and 4 bases at J, with 18 bases in the middle. Germline CDR1 is SGDLS and CDR2 is YYNGEE. The CDR3 coding sequence is TGTGCCAGCAGCGTGGATACAGGGATCAACCTCTATGGCTACACCTTC. This encodes CASSVDTGINLYGYTF.

The chain has TRBV7-9 and TRBJ1-1; 7 bases map to TRBD1. Germline trimming cut 5 bases from V and 1 base from J; bases unmatched to any gene: 1. Per the germline V gene, CDR1 is SEHNR and CDR2 is FQNEAQ (reference sequence). This CDR3 is 13 amino acids long. The CDR3 is CASSQGGNTEAFF. CDR3 in DNA: TGTGCCAGCAGCCAGGGGGGGAACACTGAAGCTTTCTTT.

CDR3 DNA: TGTGCCAGCAGTGAAGGAGGACTTCCCACCGGGGAGCAGTTCTTC. This codes for CASSEGGLPTGEQFF. The chain combines TRBV2 with TRBJ2-1; D is possibly TRBD2 (5 bases). V lost 1 base and J 10 bases, leaving 17 bases between the germline ends. In germline, CDR1 is SNHLY, CDR2 FYNNEI. The CDR3 is made up of 15 amino acids. Based on the CDR3 plus reference TRBV2 and TRBJ2-1, the full variable domain is EPEVTQTPSHQVTQMGQEVILRCVPISNHLYFYWYRQILGQKVEFLVSFYNNEISEKSEIFDDQFSVERPDGSNFTLKIRSTKLEDSAMYFCASSEGGLPTGEQFFGPGTRLTVL.

This clone occurred a few times. The chain employs TRBV5-1 and TRBJ2-7; TRBD1 is a possible D gene (6 bases). Germline CDR1 and CDR2: SGHRS and YFSETQ. The V and J ends lost 5 bases and 0 bases respectively, with 21 bases between them. The CDR3 covers 17 residues. CDR3 DNA: TGCGCCAGCAGTCCAGGACAGTCCCCTACTAGCTCCTACGAGCAGTACTTC. Its protein product is CASSPGQSPTSSYEQYF.

The genes are TRBV7-7 and TRBJ2-1; the match to TRBD2 covers 12 bases. The trim removed 5 bases at V and 8 bases at J, leaving 7 bases unmatched. Germline lookup yields CDR1 SSHAT and CDR2 FNYEAQ (reference sequence). CDR3 size: 15 residues. The DNA for the CDR3 is TGTGCCAGCAGCCCAACTAGCGGGGGGCCGTATGAGCAGTTCTTC. Its translation is CASSPTSGGPYEQFF.

This chain connects TRBV30 to TRBJ1-2; D is possibly TRBD1 (5 bases). CDR1 and CDR2 (germline): GTSNPN, SVGIG (reference sequence). This CDR3 is 16 amino acids long. V lost 0 bases and J lost 1, with 15 bases in between. CDR3 sequence: CAWSVQLGRDNYGYTF. The CDR3 DNA reads as TGTGCCTGGAGTGTCCAACTGGGCAGGGATAACTATGGCTACACCTTC.

J is TRBJ1-2 and V is TRBV6-6; 8 bases line up with TRBD1. Germline loops: CDR1 MNHNY, CDR2 SVGAGI (reference sequence). The CDR3 spans 14 residues. Germline trimming cut 2 bases from V and 2 bases from J; bases unmatched to any gene: 1. This CDR3 is CASSYQGANYGYTF. The CDR3 coding sequence is TGTGCCAGCAGTTACCAGGGGGCGAACTATGGCTACACCTTC.

V and J are TRBV19 and TRBJ2-7; D is unclear. CDR1 and CDR2 from the germline V gene are LNHDA and SQIVND (reference sequence). V was shortened by 1 base and J by 2 bases, with 9 bases between the two germline ends. The CDR3 contains 14 residues. The CDR3 DNA reads as TGTGCCAGTAGTATAGGTGCGGTAACCTACGAGCAGTACTTC. This sequence encodes CASSIGAVTYEQYF. The full variable domain, in which reference TRBV19 and TRBJ2-7 provide the parts outside the CDR3, is DGGITQSPKYLFRKEGQNVTLSCEQNLNHDAMYWYRQDPGQGLRLIYYSQIVNDFQKGDIAEGYSVSREKKESFPLTVTSAQKNPTAFYLCASSIGAVTYEQYFGPGTRLTVT.

The chain is built from TRBV7-2 and TRBJ2-3; 9 bases are a match to TRBD2. V was pared by 3 bases and J by 3 bases, with 4 bases of the junction left unmatched. The germline V gene encodes CDR1 SGHTA and CDR2 FQGNSA. CDR3 size: 15 residues. The chain's CDR3 is CASSFQTSGTDTQYF. CDR3 coding DNA: TGTGCCAGCAGCTTCCAGACTAGCGGTACAGATACGCAGTATTTT. The whole variable domain, filled in from reference TRBV7-2 and TRBJ2-3, reads GAGVSQSPSNKVTEKGKDVELRCDPISGHTALYWYRQSLGQGLEFLIYFQGNSAPDKSGLPSDRFSAERTGGSVSTLTIQRTQQEDSAVYLCASSFQTSGTDTQYFGPGTRLTVL.

The chain uses TRBV27 and TRBJ1-4; 7 bases line up with TRBD1. With V trimmed by 11 bases and J by 8 bases, 14 bases remained unmatched. The CDR3 runs 14 residues. Germline CDR1 MNHEY, CDR2 SMNVEV (reference sequence). The chain's CDR3 is CAAGGGTRSEKLFF. The CDR3 nucleotides are TGTGCCGCAGGGGGAGGCACACGTAGCGAAAAACTGTTTTTT.

This clone was seen only a few times. The chain has TRBV28 and TRBJ1-1, with TRBD1 identical over 7 bases. CDR3 length equals 11 residues. In germline, CDR1 is MDHEN, CDR2 SYDVKM. V gave up 11 bases and J gave up 5 bases; unmatched junction bases: 5. The CDR3 bases are TGTGCCGGATACAGGGGTACTGAAGCTTTCTTT. Translation gives CAGYRGTEAFF.

The chain has TRBV29-1 and TRBJ1-5, with D hard to call. Trimming stripped 6 bases from V and 4 bases from J, with 10 bases between. This CDR3 comprises 12 residues. Germline V gene data show CDR1 as SQVTM and CDR2 as ANQGSEA. CDR3 sequence reads: CSVEGPNQPQHF. CDR3 sequence (DNA): TGCAGCGTAGAGGGCCCTAATCAGCCCCAGCATTTT.

This clone appeared a single time. This sequence joins TRBV30 and TRBJ2-3; possible D gene TRBD2, 5 bases. CDR1 GTSNPN and CDR2 SVGIG come from the germline V gene (reference sequence). The ends were cut back, 0 bases at V and 2 bases at J, with 12 bases in the middle. The CDR3 loop spans 15 amino acids. The CDR3 nucleotides read TGTGCCTGGAGTGTAGGTCTAGCCCCCACAGATACGCAGTATTTT. It translates to CAWSVGLAPTDTQYF. The full variable domain, in which reference TRBV30 and TRBJ2-3 provide the parts outside the CDR3, is SQTIHQWPATLVQPVGSPLSLECTVEGTSNPNLYWYRQAAGRGLQLLFYSVGIGQISSEVPQNLSASRPQDRQFILSSKKLLLSDSGFYLCAWSVGLAPTDTQYFGPGTRLTVL.